Listed here is a single T cell receptor (beta chain). The data belong to a study of blood T cell repertoires in COVID-19. Study context: T cells, B-cell-depleted T cells, or PBMCs supplied cDNA or gDNA.

Authors' data handling: Reference gene primer amplification gave nucleated cell count estimates. Clones were sequenced by immunoSEQ multiplex PCR, and TCRdb holds only the in-frame ones, with some missing. The V and J calls and the clone size are those of that table, but D and trimming were determined from the DNA. The sample has fewer than 350,000 clones, 80% to 90% seen once. The sequenced sample consisted of peripheral blood. The TCR was taken from a man aged 30 to 39 with COVID-19, enrolled during active disease.

DNA for the CDR3: TGTGCCAGCCACGCAGGGCCCACAGATACGCAGTATTTT. This translates into CASHAGPTDTQYF. J is TRBJ2-3 and V is TRBV27; the D gene is possibly TRBD1 (5 bases). The CDR3 has 13 residues. In germline, CDR1 is MNHEY, CDR2 SMNVEV (reference sequence). V was shortened by 8 bases and J by 2 bases, with 11 bases between the two germline ends.